The entry below gives a single TCR beta chain sequence along with its context. Per the authors' pipeline: Estimation of nucleated cell counts relied on the amplification of reference gene primers. Using immunoSEQ multiplex PCR, the repertoire was profiled, and TCRdb retains in-frame clones only, with some absent. For V, J and clone size, that table is used; D and trimming come from the DNA. The sample includes just over 200,000 clones, around 82% seen only once; the top ten take less than 7%. This specimen comes from a study of blood T cell repertoires in COVID-19. Study-level background: PBMCs, B-cell-depleted T cells, or T cells were the source of the cDNA or gDNA that made up the material.

J was trimmed by 4 bases and V by 3 bases; bases with no gene match: 1. This CDR3 contains 14 residues. Germline V gene lookup returns CDR1 SGHRS and CDR2 YFSETQ. V is TRBV5-1 and J is TRBJ2-2, with 9 bases aligning to TRBD1. The sequence was collected from a woman in her 70s with acute or convalescent COVID-19. Sequenced: peripheral blood. The CDR3 nucleotides are TGCGCCAGCAGCTGGGGACAGGGCACCGGGGAGCTGTTTTTT. It is translated as CASSWGQGTGELFF.